This T cell receptor beta chain is drawn from a study of response to subunit inactivated influenza vaccine (dated by TCRdb to the late 2010s). Notes on the research overall: Deep quantitative profiling of the T cell receptor repertoire was used in the study to follow responses to a trivalent subunit inactivated influenza vaccine. What the study reported, not specific to this receptor: The authors proposed that each seasonal influenza vaccination may bring in only a limited number of new T cells.

The library was built by means of RT-PCR. The listed sequencing device is Illumina HiSeq 2500. In-frame beta chains were kept once TCRdb had trimmed the public reads at Q25 with fastp and called clones with MiXCR. Merged by CDR3 protein, the rows form single entries marked with the most common genes and DNA. The sample table contains 430,000 or so distinct CDR3 sequences; only one count was recorded for 10% to 11% of them. Together, the top ten hold over 9.5% of the sample. From V the trimming removes 7 bases and from J it removes 6 bases, while the gene matches leave 12 bases of the junction unaccounted for. CDR1 and CDR2 are drawn from the germline V gene: SGHTA, FQGNSA. Spanning cysteine to phenylalanine, the CDR3 consists of 15 amino acids. CDR3 DNA only is kept here, 45 bases in frame from base 1. Explained via the paper, the time point label denotes: approximately 45 days after influenza vaccine administration.

On this clonotype: What antigen it recognizes has not been identified. No clone much larger than this one lies a single base away; base qualities are absent.

This TCR was sampled from a man in his fifties who received an inactivated influenza vaccine. Donor details come from another sample of the same person, matched by shared clones. The specimen comprised PBMCs from blood, sampled about 40 days after vaccination. Recombination connected TRBV7-2 to TRBJ2-3, and 8 bases in between align with TRBD2. The CDR3 loop reads CASNLRGGRSDTQYF. The DNA reads as follows: TGTGCCAGCAACCTACGGGGGGGCCGTAGTGATACGCAGTATTTT.